The subject of this entry is one TCR beta chain. Trimming cost V 2 bases and J 5 bases, with 8 bases left between them. The germline CDR1 and CDR2 sequences are SGHKS and YYEKEE (reference sequence). This CDR3 has 13 amino acids. The entry originates in a study of T-cell reconstitution after alpha-beta-depleted transplantation in children. The authors prepared the TCRbeta library with unique molecular identifiers. TCRdb recomputed calls from the PCR reads with MiXCR, one row per CDR3 protein. In the table there are hundreds of thousands of distinct CDR3 sequences, around 13% of which are singletons. The genes are TRBV5-5 and TRBJ2-1; the D gene is possibly TRBD2 (5 bases). This specimen was PBMCs, taken before TCRalphabeta/CD19-depleted stem cell transplant. This clonotype was sampled from a girl aged 2 to 10 with congenital amegakaryocytic thrombocytopenia, due to receive a stem cell transplant. The CDR3 loop reads CASSFEGNNEQFF. In nucleotides, the CDR3 is TGTGCCAGCAGCTTTGAGGGAAACAATGAGCAGTTCTTC.